These 17 T cell receptor beta chains came from one sample sequenced in a study of T cell changes during pregnancy in multiple sclerosis. The protocol was immunoSEQ multiplex PCR, while the TCRdb copy is restricted to in-frame clones and leaves out a portion. The profile shows approximately 40,000 clones, 70% to 90% of them singletons. The sample in question was CD8+ T cells from peripheral blood mononuclear cells, obtained in the third trimester of pregnancy. These receptor sequences come from a female donor with multiple sclerosis, enrolled in a pregnancy study.

The V and J genes are TRBV2 and TRBJ2-3, with 13 bases lining up with TRBD2. This CDR3 comprises 17 residues. Germline lookup yields CDR1 SNHLY and CDR2 FYNNEI. Germline trimming cut 5 bases from V and 0 bases from J; bases unmatched to any gene: 5. CDR3 nucleotide sequence: TGTGCCAGCAGTACGACTAGCGGGGGGACGAGCACAGATACGCAGTATTTT. Translated: CASSTTSGGTSTDTQYF.

The chain uses TRBV11-2 and TRBJ1-5; no firm D call. Trimming took off 1 base at V and 5 bases at J, with 12 bases between the two ends. Germline CDR1 and CDR2: SGHAT and FQNNGV. The CDR3 length is 15 residues. The CDR3 loop reads CASSLGYGVDQPQHF. The CDR3, as DNA: TGTGCCAGCAGCTTAGGGTACGGGGTCGATCAGCCCCAGCATTTT.

V and J are TRBV28 and TRBJ2-6; weak D call: TRBD2 (5 bases). Germline CDR1 is MDHEN and CDR2 is SYDVKM. The V end lost 6 bases, the J end lost 1 base, and 10 bases lay between the germline ends. CDR3 length: 15 amino acids. The CDR3 loop is CASSHGNSGANVLTF. The DNA of the CDR3 is TGTGCCAGCAGCCACGGGAATTCTGGGGCCAACGTCCTGACTTTC.

The table lists this clone with a count of one. The V call is TRBV9, the J call TRBJ1-3; D perhaps matches TRBD1 (6 bases). Germline CDR1 SGDLS, CDR2 YYNGEE. Deletions cut 0 bases from V and 2 bases from J, with 9 bases between. The CDR3 spans 15 residues. The CDR3 bases are TGTGCCAGCAGCGTAGGGGGGGGCCCTGGAAACACCATATATTTT. Encoded protein: CASSVGGGPGNTIYF.

This chain links TRBV5-1 with TRBJ2-4, with TRBD2 identical over 11 bases. The CDR3 covers 16 residues. Trimming removed 0 bases from V and 8 bases from J; junction bases left unmatched: 7. From germline, CDR1 is SGHRS and CDR2 YFSETQ. Written as DNA, the CDR3 is TGCGCCAGCAGCTTGGGACTAGCGGGGCCTAAAGACATTCAGTACTTC. Protein sequence: CASSLGLAGPKDIQYF.

J is TRBJ2-7 and V is TRBV7-9; 7 bases are shared with TRBD1. V shed 8 bases, J shed 8 bases, and the junction held 12 bases outside the gene matches. CDR1 is SEHNR, CDR2 FQNEAQ, per germline (reference sequence). This CDR3 is 13 amino acids long. As DNA, the CDR3 is TGTGCCAGCCTAGAAAAGCAGGGGGATAAGCAGTACTTC. Encoded protein: CASLEKQGDKQYF.

The chain couples TRBV7-9 to TRBJ1-1; D ambiguous. Germline V lookup: CDR1 SEHNR, CDR2 FQNEAQ (reference sequence). The V end was cut by 1 base, the J end by 4 bases, with 7 bases between. The CDR3 extends over 13 amino acids. CDR3 DNA sequence: TGTGCCAGCAGCTTAGATTCAGGCACTGAAGCTTTCTTT. Translated: CASSLDSGTEAFF.

This chain connects TRBV7-9 to TRBJ1-3; D gene ambiguous. CDR1 is SEHNR, CDR2 FQNEAQ, per germline (reference sequence). V lost 5 bases and J lost 0, with 11 bases in between. The CDR3 loop spans 15 amino acids. CDR3: CASSDPGDSGNTIYF. CDR3 bases: TGTGCCAGCAGCGACCCCGGGGACTCTGGAAACACCATATATTTT.

DNA of the CDR3: TGCGCCAGCAGCCGGGACAGGGAGAGGCTCGTTAATGAAAAACTGTTTTTT. This translates into CASSRDRERLVNEKLFF. The chain carries TRBV4-3 and TRBJ1-4; 9 bases agree with TRBD1. The CDR3 spans 17 residues. Germline trimming cut 4 bases from V and 4 bases from J; bases unmatched to any gene: 10. Germline V lookup: CDR1 LGHNA, CDR2 YSLEER.

The V call is TRBV19, the J call TRBJ2-7; 7 bases are shared with TRBD2. Trimming at V came to 11 bases and at J to 3 bases, leaving 1 base not matched to a gene. Per germline, CDR1 LNHDA and CDR2 SQIVND (reference sequence). The CDR3 extends over 10 amino acids. The CDR3 is CAAGDYEQYF. CDR3 nucleotide sequence: TGTGCCGCGGGGGACTACGAGCAGTACTTC.

This chain links TRBV6-1 with TRBJ2-7; 7 nucleotides match TRBD1. The germline V gene has CDR1 MNHNS and CDR2 SASEGT. CDR3 length equals 14 residues. V shed 3 bases, J shed 2 bases, and the junction held 4 bases outside the gene matches. The CDR3 loop reads CASSDHRGPYEQYF. Written as DNA, the CDR3 is TGTGCCAGCAGTGATCACAGGGGCCCCTACGAGCAGTACTTC.

The V gene is TRBV27, the J gene TRBJ2-7; maybe TRBD1 (6 bases). Trimming took 6 bases from V and 2 from J, leaving 11 bases between them. Germline lookup yields CDR1 MNHEY and CDR2 SMNVEV (reference sequence). The CDR3 totals 13 residues. CDR3 in amino acids: CASRLGHTYEQYF. The CDR3 DNA follows: TGTGCCAGCAGGCTGGGACACACCTACGAGCAGTACTTC.

The V gene is TRBV19, the J gene TRBJ1-5; TRBD1 matches at 10 bases. CDR1 and CDR2 from the germline V gene are LNHDA and SQIVND (reference sequence). V lost 5 bases to trimming and J lost 4 bases; unmatched junction nucleotides: 11. The CDR3 extends over 17 amino acids. This chain's CDR3 is CASSPGQGLSGNQPQHF. The CDR3 DNA sequence: TGTGCCAGTAGTCCGGGACAGGGGCTCTCTGGGAATCAGCCCCAGCATTTT.

The V and J genes are TRBV30 and TRBJ2-3, with 10 nucleotides matching TRBD1. This CDR3 spans 15 amino acids. Germline loops: CDR1 GTSNPN, CDR2 SVGIG (reference sequence). The V segment lost 0 bases and the J segment 5 bases; nucleotides outside the gene matches: 5. The CDR3 spells CAWSVDRGLGDTQYF. The CDR3 coding sequence is TGTGCCTGGAGTGTTGACAGGGGGCTGGGAGATACGCAGTATTTT.

The chain joins TRBV27 to TRBJ2-1, with TRBD2 matching over 8 bases. J lost 4 bases, V lost 2 bases, and 1 base had no gene match. Germline V gene sequence: CDR1 MNHEY, CDR2 SMNVEV (reference sequence). CDR3 length equals 14 residues. The CDR3 DNA reads TGTGCCAGCAGTTTACTAGCGGGTTACAATGAGCAGTTCTTC. Translating gives CASSLLAGYNEQFF.

The chain uses TRBV15 and TRBJ1-5; D is undetermined. V gave up 2 bases and J gave up 4 bases, with 9 bases separating them. CDR1 is LNHNV and CDR2 is YYDKDF in the germline V gene (reference sequence). The CDR3 loop spans 14 amino acids. CDR3 amino acids: CATSRTPRNQPQHF. The CDR3 DNA sequence: TGTGCCACCAGCAGAACCCCGAGAAATCAGCCCCAGCATTTT.

The chain recombines TRBV4-3 with TRBJ2-1, with D perhaps TRBD1 (6 bases). V dropped 3 bases and J dropped 0 bases, with 21 bases sitting between them. Germline CDR1 reads LGHNA; CDR2 reads YSLEER. This CDR3 spans 19 amino acids. The CDR3 DNA sequence: TGCGCCAGCAGCCACCGTACTACCGGGACAACGAGCTCCTACAATGAGCAGTTCTTC. As protein: CASSHRTTGTTSSYNEQFF.